Shown below are 20 T cell receptor beta chains from a single sample sequenced in a study of OX40 agonist ivuxolimab in advanced cancers. Assay used: immunoSEQ multiplex PCR; TCRdb lists only in-frame clones, some missing. In the table there are fewer than 65,000 clones, 75% to 90% of which are singletons. Specimen: CD4+ or CD8+ T cells sorted from blood, collected in a trial of the OX40 agonist ivuxolimab. Every receptor here comes from an adult with an advanced solid tumor such as melanoma, head and neck, liver or kidney cancer.

The rearrangement joins TRBV7-2 to TRBJ2-5; 11 nucleotides agree with TRBD1. CDR1 is SGHTA and CDR2 is FQGNSA in the germline V gene. This CDR3 is 16 amino acids long. V was pared by 5 bases and J by 5 bases, with 10 bases of the junction left unmatched. The CDR3 DNA sequence: TGTGCCAGCAGCGTACGAGGACAGGGGGCTGAGGAGACCCAGTACTTC. Protein product: CASSVRGQGAEETQYF.

The rearrangement joins TRBV5-1 to TRBJ1-1; D perhaps matches TRBD1 (6 bases). This CDR3 has 13 amino acids. Germline V gives CDR1 SGHRS, CDR2 YFSETQ. Trimming took 5 bases from V and 2 from J, leaving 10 bases between them. As DNA, the CDR3 is TGCGCCAGCAGGGGGGCCGGAAACACTGAAGCTTTCTTT. This gives the protein CASRGAGNTEAFF.

The J gene is TRBJ2-5, the V gene TRBV28; the D gene is possibly TRBD1 (5 bases). The J call may be in error: the DNA end matches TRBJ2-7 better. The CDR3 length is 15 residues. From germline, CDR1 is MDHEN and CDR2 SYDVKM. The CDR3 is CASSTGHPGSYEQYF. The CDR3 DNA reads TGTGCCAGCAGCACCGGACATCCTGGATCCTACGAGCAGTACTTC.

The chain recombines TRBV28 with TRBJ1-5; no clear D gene. CDR3 size: 14 residues. CDR1 and CDR2 (germline): MDHEN, SYDVKM. V was trimmed by 5 bases and J by 0 bases, leaving 8 bases between them. The CDR3 reads CASSPADSNQPQHF. The CDR3 region has the DNA TGTGCCAGCAGTCCCGCGGATAGCAATCAGCCCCAGCATTTT.

The J gene is TRBJ1-2, the V gene TRBV7-9; 7 bases agree with TRBD1. Germline V gene sequence: CDR1 SEHNR, CDR2 FQNEAQ (reference sequence). The CDR3 runs to 15 residues. After removal of 0 bases from V and 0 bases from J, the junction contained 1 base not matched to a gene. CDR3 region: CASSLADRPNYGYTF. The CDR3 nucleotides read TGTGCCAGCAGCTTAGCGGACAGGCCTAACTATGGCTACACCTTC. The full variable domain, with the rest looked up from reference TRBV7-9 and TRBJ1-2, is DTGVSQNPRHKITKRGQNVTFRCDPISEHNRLYWYRQTLGQGPEFLTYFQNEAQLEKSRLLSDRFSAERPKGSFSTLEIQRTEQGDSAMYLCASSLADRPNYGYTFGSGTRLTVV.

This clone was seen once. The chain recombines TRBV4-3 with TRBJ1-1; perhaps TRBD1 as D (5 bases). Trimming shortened V by 0 bases and J by 5 bases, and 10 bases separated the two germline ends. Germline V gene data show CDR1 as LGHNA and CDR2 as YSLEER. CDR3 length: 14 residues. DNA of the CDR3: TGCGCCAGCAGCCAAGAGGCAGGGTGGACTGAAGCTTTCTTT. Residues: CASSQEAGWTEAFF.

The V call is TRBV6-5, the J call TRBJ1-6, with unresolved D. The CDR3 is 13 residues long. The V gene's germline CDR1 is MNHEY and CDR2 SVGAGI. Trimming left V 6 bases short and J 1 base short, with 4 bases between. The CDR3 protein is CASRVSYNSPLHF. DNA for the CDR3: TGTGCCAGCAGGGTTTCCTATAATTCACCCCTCCACTTT.

The chain recombines TRBV7-2 with TRBJ2-1, with 7 bases lining up with TRBD2. Losses at the gene ends were 7 bases for V and 7 bases for J; bases not matched to a gene: 13. The CDR3 is made up of 15 amino acids. Germline V lookup: CDR1 SGHTA, CDR2 FQGNSA. CDR3 residues: CASTLGAGKVNEQFF. CDR3 DNA: TGTGCCAGCACCCTCGGAGCGGGAAAGGTGAATGAGCAGTTCTTC.

The chain employs TRBV5-4 and TRBJ2-7, with 8 positions matching TRBD1. V lost 1 base and J lost 2; bases outside the gene matches: 8. CDR3 length equals 16 residues. Germline V gene lookup returns CDR1 SGHNT and CDR2 YYREEE (reference sequence). CDR3 sequence: CASSLPVGRGPYEQYF. As DNA, the CDR3 is TGTGCCAGCAGCTTGCCGGTCGGCAGGGGGCCCTACGAGCAGTACTTC.

This clone was detected only a few times. This CDR3 fails to terminate in the conserved phenylalanine or tryptophan, so it likely reflects a read error. Because the CDR3's place on the DNA is in doubt, the DNA is left out and the CDR3 is given as listed by TCRdb. The V call is TRBV15, the J call TRBJ1-6. Germline values: CDR1 LNHNV, CDR2 YYDKDF (reference sequence). Both ends counted, the CDR3 spans 8 residues. CDR3 loop: CATSRARL.

The chain has TRBV6-4 and TRBJ1-2; D possibly corresponds to TRBD1 (6 bases). This CDR3 contains 19 residues. Per germline, CDR1 MRHNA and CDR2 SNTAGT. The V end lost 0 bases, the J end lost 4 bases, and 24 bases lay between the germline ends. CDR3 coding DNA: TGTGCCAGCAGTGACTCGAGCAGCAAAGTGGGGGCTGGTGGCTATGGCTACACCTTC. It yields the protein CASSDSSSKVGAGGYGYTF.

In regard to this clone: Different DNA sequences within this sample yield the same CDR3. V is TRBV5-1 and J is TRBJ2-5; D is undetermined. This CDR3 has 12 amino acids. CDR1 is SGHRS, CDR2 YFSETQ, per germline. Trimming removed 0 bases from V and 3 bases from J, with 3 bases in between. The CDR3 loop is CASSLGKETQYF. The CDR3 DNA sequence: TGCGCCAGCAGCTTGGGCAAAGAGACCCAGTACTTC.

The gene calls are TRBV25-1 and TRBJ2-1; either TRBD1 or TRBD2 may fit D (5 bases each). Trimming shortened V by 4 bases and J by 0 bases, and 16 bases separated the two germline ends. Germline values: CDR1 MGHDK, CDR2 SYGVNS. The CDR3 covers 17 residues. The CDR3 DNA is TGTGCCAGCAGTGGAATAGAACGTGGGGGCTCCTACAATGAGCAGTTCTTC. Amino acids: CASSGIERGGSYNEQFF.

This chain connects TRBV2 to TRBJ1-2; 10 bases agree with TRBD1. CDR1 SNHLY and CDR2 FYNNEI come from the germline V gene. V lost 7 bases, J lost 6 bases, and 14 bases stayed unmatched. This CDR3 is 16 amino acids long. The CDR3 is CASNPEPGQGRNGYTF. CDR3 nucleotide sequence: TGTGCCAGCAATCCCGAACCGGGACAGGGGCGCAATGGCTACACCTTC.

The rearrangement uses TRBV14 and TRBJ2-1; D is ambiguous. Trimming removed 3 bases at V and 3 bases at J, with 9 bases between. Germline V gives CDR1 SGHDN, CDR2 FVKESK. This CDR3 is 14 amino acids long. The CDR3 sequence: CASSQQANYNEQFF. The CDR3 DNA sequence: TGTGCCAGCAGCCAGCAGGCTAACTACAATGAGCAGTTCTTC. Drawing the rest from reference TRBV14 and TRBJ2-1, the complete variable domain is EAGVTQFPSHSVIEKGQTVTLRCDPISGHDNLYWYRRVMGKEIKFLLHFVKESKQDESGMPNNRFLAERTGGTYSTLKVQPAELEDSGVYFCASSQQANYNEQFFGPGTRLTVL.

The J gene is TRBJ1-5, the V gene TRBV27, with 11 positions matching TRBD1. The ends lost 5 bases at V and 7 bases at J; junction bases unmatched: 10. The CDR3 totals 16 residues. The germline gives CDR1 MNHEY, CDR2 SMNVEV (reference sequence). The CDR3, as DNA: TGTGCCAGCAGTCCTAGGACAGGGGGCATAGGGCAGCCCCAGCATTTT. It translates to CASSPRTGGIGQPQHF.

The rearrangement joins TRBV5-1 to TRBJ2-2, with 10 bases that match TRBD1. With 5 bases clipped from V and 5 bases from J, the junction kept 3 bases outside the gene matches. This CDR3 has 14 residues. Germline V lookup: CDR1 SGHRS, CDR2 YFSETQ. The DNA for the CDR3 is TGCGCCAGCAGTTGGACAGGGGGGACCGGGGAGCTGTTTTTT. Its protein is CASSWTGGTGELFF. The variable domain in full, completed from reference TRBV5-1 and TRBJ2-2, reads KAGVTQTPRYLIKTRGQQVTLSCSPISGHRSVSWYQQTPGQGLQFLFEYFSETQRNKGNFPGRFSGRQFSNSRSEMNVSTLELGDSALYLCASSWTGGTGELFFGEGSRLTVL.

The V and J genes are TRBV28 and TRBJ2-1; D gene uncertain. The CDR3 runs to 12 residues. CDR1 and CDR2 (germline): MDHEN, SYDVKM. V lost 6 bases to trimming and J lost 6 bases, with 9 bases between them. CDR3 coding DNA: TGTGCCAGCAGCCCCATAGGCAATGAGCAGTTCTTC. It codes for CASSPIGNEQFF.

This chain joins TRBV30 and TRBJ1-5; D possibly corresponds to TRBD1 (6 bases). Trimming took 2 bases from V and 5 from J, leaving 10 bases between them. CDR1 GTSNPN and CDR2 SVGIG come from the germline V gene (reference sequence). The CDR3 extends over 13 amino acids. Here the CDR3 DNA reads TGTGCCTGGAGTAGGGGGGGGGATCAGCCCCAGCATTTT. Translated, it gives CAWSRGGDQPQHF.

The chain carries TRBV7-2 and TRBJ2-6; TRBD1 might be the D (5 bases). From germline, CDR1 is SGHTA and CDR2 FQGNSA. The CDR3 loop spans 17 amino acids. The V end was cut by 5 bases, the J end by 2 bases, with 16 bases between. The CDR3 region is CASSIKWGPTGANVLTF. For the CDR3, the DNA is TGTGCCAGCAGCATTAAATGGGGCCCAACTGGGGCCAACGTCCTGACTTTC.